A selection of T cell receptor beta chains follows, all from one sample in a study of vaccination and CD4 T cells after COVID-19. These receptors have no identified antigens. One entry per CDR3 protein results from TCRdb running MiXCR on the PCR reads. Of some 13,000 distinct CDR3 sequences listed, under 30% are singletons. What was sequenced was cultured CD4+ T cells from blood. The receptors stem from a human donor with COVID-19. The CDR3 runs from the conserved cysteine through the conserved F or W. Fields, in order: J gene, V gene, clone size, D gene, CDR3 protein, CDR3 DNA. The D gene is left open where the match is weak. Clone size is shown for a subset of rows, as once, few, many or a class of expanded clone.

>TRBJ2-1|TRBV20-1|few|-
CSARAPGGHEQFF
TGCAGTGCTAGAGCGCCCGGGGGCCATGAGCAGTTCTTC
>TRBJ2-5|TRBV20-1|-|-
CSANDLRLGETQYF
TGCAGTGCGAACGACCTACGACTAGGGGAGACCCAGTACTTC
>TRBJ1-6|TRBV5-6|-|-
CASSLGEGNLNNSPLHF
TGTGCCAGCAGCTTGGGGGAGGGCAACCTAAATAATTCACCCCTCCACTTT
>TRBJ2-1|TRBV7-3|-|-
CASSLGGASYNEQFF
TGTGCCAGCAGCTTGGGGGGGGCAAGCTACAATGAGCAGTTCTTC
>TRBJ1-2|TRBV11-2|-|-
CASSRWGVGGYTF
TGTGCCAGCAGCCGCTGGGGAGTCGGGGGCTACACCTTC
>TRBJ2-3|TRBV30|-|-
CAWRSGLYTDTQYF
TGTGCCTGGAGGTCCGGTCTCTACACAGATACGCAGTATTTT
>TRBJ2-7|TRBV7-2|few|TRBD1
CASSPVTGQGYEQYF
TGTGCCAGCAGCCCCGTTACGGGACAGGGCTACGAGCAGTACTTC
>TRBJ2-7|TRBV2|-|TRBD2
CASSEVRASGGRETRYEQYF
TGTGCCAGCAGTGAAGTTAGGGCTAGCGGGGGCCGCGAGACCAGGTACGAGCAGTACTTC
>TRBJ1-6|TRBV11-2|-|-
CVSSFGGQNNSPLHF
TGTGTCAGCAGCTTCGGCGGACAGAATAATTCACCCCTCCACTTT
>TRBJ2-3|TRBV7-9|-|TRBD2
CASTPRRGGANTQYF
TGTGCCAGCACCCCGCGCCGGGGGGGGGCGAATACGCAGTATTTT
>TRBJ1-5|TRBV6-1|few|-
CASSRREGNQPQHF
TGTGCCAGCAGCCGTCGGGAAGGCAATCAGCCCCAGCATTTT
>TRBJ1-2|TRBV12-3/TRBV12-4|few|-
CASSLVSTQFNYGYTF
TGTGCCAGCAGTTTGGTCAGCACCCAATTTAACTATGGCTACACCTTC
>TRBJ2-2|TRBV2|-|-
CASRWGRGGDTGELFF
TGTGCCAGCAGGTGGGGGCGGGGTGGGGACACCGGGGAGCTGTTTTTT
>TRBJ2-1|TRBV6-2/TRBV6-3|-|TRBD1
CASSWTGIGNEQFF
TGTGCCAGCAGTTGGACAGGGATAGGCAATGAGCAGTTCTTC
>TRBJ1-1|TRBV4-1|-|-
CASSQDSGHVGAFF
TGCGCCAGCAGCCAAGACAGCGGTCACGTGGGAGCTTTCTTT
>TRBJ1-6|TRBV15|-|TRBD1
CATSWDRGNSPLHF
TGTGCCACCAGTTGGGACAGGGGTAATTCACCCCTCCACTTT
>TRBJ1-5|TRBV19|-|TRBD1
CASSTQDRINQLQHF
TGTGCCAGTAGTACACAGGACAGGATCAATCAGCTCCAGCATTTT
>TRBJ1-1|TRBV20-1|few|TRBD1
CSARIPGTGDFF
TGCAGTGCTAGAATTCCCGGGACAGGGGATTTCTTT
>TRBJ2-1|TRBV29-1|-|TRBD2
CSVERLAGMSSYNEQFF
TGCAGCGTTGAACGACTAGCGGGGATGAGCTCCTACAATGAGCAGTTCTTC
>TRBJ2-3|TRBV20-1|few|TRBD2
CSARGKVAGGPDTQYF
TGCAGTGCTAGAGGGAAGGTAGCGGGGGGACCAGATACGCAGTATTTT
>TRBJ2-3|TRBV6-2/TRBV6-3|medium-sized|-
CASSYSAGLSDTQYF
TGTGCCAGCAGTTACTCGGCGGGGCTCTCAGATACGCAGTATTTT
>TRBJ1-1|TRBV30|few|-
CAWSVPPDTTEAFF
TGTGCCTGGAGTGTACCACCGGACACTACTGAAGCTTTCTTT
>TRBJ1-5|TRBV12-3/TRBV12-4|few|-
CASSSPTSGHKQPQHF
TGTGCCAGCAGTTCACCAACCTCGGGACACAAACAGCCCCAGCATTTT
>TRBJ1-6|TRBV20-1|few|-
CSARVLQGDSPLHF
TGCAGTGCTAGGGTCTTACAGGGAGATTCACCCCTCCACTTT
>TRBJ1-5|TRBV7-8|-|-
CASSLAGANQPQHF
TGTGCCAGCAGCCTGGCAGGGGCCAATCAGCCCCAGCATTTT
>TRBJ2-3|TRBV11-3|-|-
CASSFPATDTQYF
TGTGCCAGCAGCTTTCCAGCCACAGATACGCAGTATTTT
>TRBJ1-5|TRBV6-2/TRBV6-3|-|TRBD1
CASSYSGTGYQPQHF
TGTGCCAGCAGTTATTCCGGGACAGGGTATCAGCCCCAGCATTTT
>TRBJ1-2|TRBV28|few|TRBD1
CASRAGQLWGYTF
TGTGCCAGCAGGGCGGGACAGCTGTGGGGCTACACCTTC
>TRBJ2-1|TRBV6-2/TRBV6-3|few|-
CASSYRGSGYNEQFF
TGTGCCAGCAGTTACCGGGGGTCGGGATACAATGAGCAGTTCTTC
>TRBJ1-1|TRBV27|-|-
CASSFVGSGGIEAFF
TGTGCCAGCAGTTTTGTCGGCTCTGGGGGCATTGAAGCTTTCTTT
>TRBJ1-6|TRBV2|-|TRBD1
CASSDGQGVSPLHF
TGTGCCAGCAGTGATGGACAGGGGGTCTCACCCCTCCACTTT
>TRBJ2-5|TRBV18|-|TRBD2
CASSPRRGEETQYF
TGTGCCAGCTCACCACGGCGGGGGGAAGAGACCCAGTACTTC
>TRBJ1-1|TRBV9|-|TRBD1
CASSVGEGADTEAFF
TGTGCCAGCAGCGTAGGTGAGGGGGCGGACACTGAAGCTTTCTTT
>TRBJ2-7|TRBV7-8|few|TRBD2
CASSLALSSGAYYEQYF
TGTGCCAGCAGCTTAGCGCTTTCTAGCGGGGCCTACTACGAGCAGTACTTC
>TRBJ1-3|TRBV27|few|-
CASSFAGPGTLGNTIYF
TGTGCCAGCAGTTTCGCCGGACCCGGGACTTTAGGAAACACCATATATTTT
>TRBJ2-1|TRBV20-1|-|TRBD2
CSGASGSGGPGEQFF
TGCAGTGGGGCCTCTGGTAGCGGGGGGCCCGGCGAGCAGTTCTTC
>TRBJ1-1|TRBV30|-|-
CAWSVRRDGTEAFF
TGTGCCTGGAGTGTAAGGCGGGACGGCACTGAAGCTTTCTTT
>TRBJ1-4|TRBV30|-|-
CASRNEKLFF
TGTGCCTCGCGGAATGAAAAACTGTTTTTT
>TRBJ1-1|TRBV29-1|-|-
CSVGEKDRRGTEAFF
TGCAGCGTTGGGGAGAAGGACAGAAGGGGAACTGAAGCTTTCTTT
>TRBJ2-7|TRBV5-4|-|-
CASSLERGEQYF
TGTGCCAGCAGCTTGGAAAGGGGCGAGCAGTACTTC
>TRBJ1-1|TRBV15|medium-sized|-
CATSRDAGAAKDTEAFF
TGTGCCACCAGCAGAGATGCAGGGGCCGCCAAGGACACTGAAGCTTTCTTT
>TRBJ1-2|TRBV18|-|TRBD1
CASSPEGASNYGYTF
TGTGCCAGCTCACCAGAGGGGGCCTCCAACTATGGCTACACCTTC
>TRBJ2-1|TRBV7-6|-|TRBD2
CASSLTGRGAYNEQFF
TGTGCCAGCAGCTTAACAGGGCGGGGGGCTTACAATGAGCAGTTCTTC
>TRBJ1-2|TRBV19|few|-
CASRKGQTTNYGYTF
TGTGCCAGTAGGAAAGGACAGACTACTAACTATGGCTACACCTTC
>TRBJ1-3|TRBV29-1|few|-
CSVWSSGNTIYF
TGCAGCGTTTGGAGCTCTGGAAACACCATATATTTT
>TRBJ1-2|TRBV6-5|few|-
CASSYTKSVGDDYGYTF
TGTGCCAGCAGTTACACTAAATCAGTAGGGGACGACTATGGCTACACCTTC
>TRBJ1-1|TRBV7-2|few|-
CASSLTTYTEAFF
TGTGCCAGCAGCTTGACCACTTACACTGAAGCTTTCTTT
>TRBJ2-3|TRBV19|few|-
CASSIEDTTDTQYF
TGTGCCAGTAGTATAGAGGACACTACAGATACGCAGTATTTT
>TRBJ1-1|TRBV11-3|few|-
CASSPRLGRGKNTEAFF
TGTGCCAGCAGTCCCAGGTTAGGGAGGGGTAAGAACACTGAAGCTTTCTTT
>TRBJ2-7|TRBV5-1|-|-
CASSLGQVVAYEQYF
TGCGCCAGCAGCTTGGGACAGGTCGTCGCCTACGAGCAGTACTTC
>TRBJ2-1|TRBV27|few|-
CASSFGRPGPGYGNEQFF
TGTGCCAGCAGTTTTGGACGCCCGGGACCTGGGTATGGCAATGAGCAGTTCTTC
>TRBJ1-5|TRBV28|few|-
CASSPPGGVGQPQHF
TGTGCCAGCAGTCCCCCAGGAGGGGTAGGGCAGCCCCAGCATTTT
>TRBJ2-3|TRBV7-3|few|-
CASSPRGQRAELSTDTQYF
TGTGCCAGCAGCCCCAGGGGACAGCGGGCGGAGCTTAGCACAGATACGCAGTATTTT
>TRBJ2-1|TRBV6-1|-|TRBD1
CASSGGTAQSYNEQFF
TGTGCCAGCAGTGGGGGGACAGCTCAGTCCTACAATGAGCAGTTCTTC